Listed below are T cell receptor beta chains from one sample, sequenced in a study of neurological immune-mediated disorders. Via MiXCR, TCRdb re-called the 5' RACE reads, giving one row per CDR3 protein. This sample has about 39,000 distinct CDR3 sequences; around 7% occur once, and the top ten carry approximately 5.4%. The specimen sequenced was CD4+ T cells from blood. The receptors here all came from a man aged 45-65 years in good health. The conserved cysteine and the conserved F or W are not part of the CDR3 here. Some rows mark clone size as missing; the rest say once, few, many or name a class of expanded clone.

clone_size: many
v_call: TRBV20-1
cdr3_aa: SARRAQLSTGELF

clone_size: many
v_call: TRBV28
cdr3_aa: ASRTGGVDSEQY

clone_size: many
v_call: TRBV28
cdr3_aa: ASRTGQNTGELF

clone_size: many
v_call: TRBV20-1
cdr3_aa: SARDLAGFGELF

clone_size: many
v_call: TRBV5-4
cdr3_aa: ASSMVEVVNTEAF

clone_size: many
v_call: TRBV9
cdr3_aa: ASSVDAGGETQY

clone_size: many
v_call: TRBV7-8
cdr3_aa: ASSLEVAREAF

clone_size: -
v_call: TRBV28
cdr3_aa: ASGLKNTEAF

clone_size: many
v_call: TRBV4-3
cdr3_aa: ASSQTGLGTEAF

clone_size: -
v_call: TRBV6-6
cdr3_aa: ASTSGGEQF

clone_size: many
v_call: TRBV20-1
cdr3_aa: SARGGKQETQY

clone_size: -
v_call: TRBV29-1
cdr3_aa: SARGRANTGELF

clone_size: many
v_call: TRBV20-1
cdr3_aa: SARLGGAGGFEQY

clone_size: many
v_call: TRBV20-1
cdr3_aa: SARVRANTGELF

clone_size: many
v_call: TRBV12-3/TRBV12-4
cdr3_aa: ASTSGTELY

clone_size: many
v_call: TRBV6-5
cdr3_aa: ASSYKQGIVAF

clone_size: many
v_call: TRBV3-1
cdr3_aa: ASSETSGRAYEQY

clone_size: many
v_call: TRBV25-1
cdr3_aa: ASRLNYEQY

clone_size: many
v_call: TRBV10-3
cdr3_aa: AISELKTGTTDTQY

clone_size: many
v_call: TRBV9
cdr3_aa: ASSPRAPGAGYT

clone_size: many
v_call: TRBV5-1
cdr3_aa: ASSLGPSGGTDTQY

clone_size: many
v_call: TRBV30
cdr3_aa: AWSVGQGYNEQF

clone_size: many
v_call: TRBV20-1
cdr3_aa: SASPDTLSSGSPLH

clone_size: many
v_call: TRBV7-2
cdr3_aa: ASSQRSPQGGNEQF

clone_size: many
v_call: TRBV30
cdr3_aa: AWSVKGRSSYEQY

clone_size: many
v_call: TRBV29-1
cdr3_aa: SVHKGAGEQY

clone_size: many
v_call: TRBV7-2
cdr3_aa: ASSLEGLHGYT

clone_size: many
v_call: TRBV28
cdr3_aa: ASAGLAGSYEQY

clone_size: -
v_call: TRBV7-9
cdr3_aa: TVGRTGGYEQY

clone_size: -
v_call: TRBV6-2/TRBV6-3
cdr3_aa: ASSPLVPGRETQY

clone_size: many
v_call: TRBV18
cdr3_aa: ASSPQPTDYEQY

clone_size: many
v_call: TRBV5-1
cdr3_aa: ASSLDEGGSYNEQF

clone_size: -
v_call: TRBV20-1
cdr3_aa: SASPLTTNEKLF

clone_size: many
v_call: TRBV11-2
cdr3_aa: ASSFLLGEEVQY